The 15 T cell receptor beta chains in this list originate from one sample, sequenced in a study of T cell responses to AZD1222 COVID-19 vaccine. The table came from immunoSEQ multiplex PCR; TCRdb's copy has only in-frame clones and leaves some out. The sample lists 170,000 or so clones, 90% occurring once. This sample comprised peripheral blood, obtained on day 0 of AZD1222 vaccination. The receptors come from an adult in good health.

V is TRBV29-1 and J is TRBJ1-1, with D possibly being TRBD1 (6 bases). CDR3 size: 12 residues. V lost 7 bases and J 4 bases, leaving 13 bases between the germline ends. The germline CDR1 and CDR2 sequences are SQVTM and ANQGSEA. For the CDR3, the DNA is TGCAGCGCACGAGGAGGGGGCACTGAAGCTTTCTTT. Its protein product is CSARGGGTEAFF.

V is TRBV2 and J is TRBJ1-1; 8 bases match TRBD1. Trimming cost V 7 bases and J 4 bases; bases outside gene matches: 14. This CDR3 has 16 residues. Germline lookup yields CDR1 SNHLY and CDR2 FYNNEI. CDR3 sequence (DNA): TGTGCCAGCACCCGAACGACAGGGGCCGGTAGCACTGAAGCTTTCTTT. It yields the protein CASTRTTGAGSTEAFF.

The chain joins TRBV12-3 or TRBV12-4 to TRBJ2-1; unclear D gene. The V end lost 6 bases, the J end lost 9 bases, and 12 bases lay between the germline ends. The CDR3 sequence is 12 residues long. This CDR3 is CASSPIRTEQFF. DNA for the CDR3: TGTGCCAGCAGCCCGATTCGTACTGAGCAGTTCTTC.

This clone was found a few times. The chain employs TRBV5-6 and TRBJ2-7; D call uncertain. CDR1 is SGHDT, CDR2 YYEEEE, per germline. The CDR3 covers 12 residues. Trimming left V 1 base short and J 7 bases short, with 9 bases between. The CDR3 region is CASSLTVGEQYF. CDR3 nucleotide sequence: TGTGCCAGCAGCTTGACTGTGGGGGAGCAGTACTTC.

This clone has just a few counts. The rearrangement links TRBV5-4 to TRBJ2-1, with D tentatively TRBD2 (7 bases). The germline V gene has CDR1 SGHNT and CDR2 YYREEE (reference sequence). V was shortened by 5 bases and J by 4 bases, with 16 bases between the two germline ends. The CDR3 length is 15 residues. CDR3 protein: CASRTGGPGYNEQFF. Here the CDR3 DNA reads TGTGCCAGCAGAACCGGGGGGCCGGGGTACAATGAGCAGTTCTTC. Looking up the rest from reference TRBV5-4 and TRBJ2-1 gives the full variable domain: ETGVTQSPTHLIKTRGQQVTLRCSSQSGHNTVSWYQQALGQGPQFIFQYYREEENGRGNFPPRFSGLQFPNYSSELNVNALELDDSALYLCASRTGGPGYNEQFFGPGTRLTVL.

The chain couples TRBV14 to TRBJ2-1, with 8 bases lining up with TRBD1. The trim removed 1 base at V and 4 bases at J, leaving 9 bases unmatched. The V gene's germline CDR1 is SGHDN and CDR2 FVKESK. This CDR3 is built from 17 residues. As DNA, the CDR3 is TGTGCCAGCAGCCAAGCCGCGACAGGGGCTATTTACAATGAGCAGTTCTTC. Translation gives CASSQAATGAIYNEQFF.

J is TRBJ2-1 and V is TRBV18; D is unclear. This CDR3 comprises 13 residues. Germline CDR1 is KGHSH and CDR2 is LQKENI. Trimming shortened V by 3 bases and J by 8 bases, and 11 bases separated the two germline ends. CDR3 sequence (DNA): TGTGCCAGCTCACCTAGGATTGGTGATGAGCAGTTCTTC. This encodes CASSPRIGDEQFF. Complete variable domain (other parts from reference TRBV18 and TRBJ2-1): NAGVMQNPRHLVRRRGQEARLRCSPMKGHSHVYWYRQLPEEGLKFMVYLQKENIIDESGMPKERFSAEFPKEGPSILRIQQVVRGDSAAYFCASSPRIGDEQFFGPGTRLTVL.

With regard to this clone: This specimen includes other DNA sequences encoding the same CDR3. This rearrangement joins TRBV19 to TRBJ1-1; tentative D call: TRBD1 (5 bases). Trimming removed 3 bases from V and 1 base from J, with 9 bases in between. CDR3 length equals 14 residues. CDR1 LNHDA and CDR2 SQIVND come from the germline V gene (reference sequence). As DNA, the CDR3 is TGTGCCAGTAGTATTGGGGGACCGAACACTGAAGCTTTCTTT. This encodes CASSIGGPNTEAFF.

The chain links TRBV27 to TRBJ2-5; perhaps D is TRBD1 or TRBD2 (6 bases each). Germline V gene lookup returns CDR1 MNHEY and CDR2 SMNVEV (reference sequence). Trimming left V 3 bases short and J 5 bases short, with 13 bases between. The CDR3 is made up of 14 amino acids. The CDR3 region is CASSFPGAGETQYF. In DNA form, the CDR3 reads TGTGCCAGCAGTTTCCCAGGGGCGGGGGAGACCCAGTACTTC.

The chain combines TRBV4-3 with TRBJ2-7; D not resolved. With 0 bases removed from V and 4 bases from J, the gap between germline ends came to 7 bases. Germline V lookup: CDR1 LGHNA, CDR2 YSLEER. This CDR3 region has 13 residues. The CDR3 here is CASSQEISYEQYF. CDR3 nucleotides: TGCGCCAGCAGCCAAGAAATAAGTTACGAGCAGTACTTC.

The V call is TRBV6-2 or TRBV6-3, the J call TRBJ2-1, with D perhaps matching TRBD2 (7 bases). The CDR3 totals 16 residues. Per the germline V gene, CDR1 is MNHEY and CDR2 is SVGEGT. V was shortened by 2 bases and J by 8 bases, with 19 bases between the two germline ends. CDR3 sequence: CASSYTPRGAIDEQFF. The CDR3 DNA is TGTGCCAGCAGTTACACTCCCCGGGGGGCCATAGATGAGCAGTTCTTC.

The chain joins TRBV12-3 or TRBV12-4 to TRBJ1-5, with D unresolved. The CDR3 has 12 amino acids. V gave up 4 bases and J gave up 7 bases, with 8 bases separating them. The CDR3, as DNA: TGTGCCAGCAGTTCCCCCCCCCAGCCCCAGCATTTT. Protein sequence: CASSSPPQPQHF.

The V gene is TRBV6-5, the J gene TRBJ1-2; no clear D gene. V was clipped by 5 bases and J by 0 bases, with 7 bases between them. CDR1 MNHEY and CDR2 SVGAGI come from the germline V gene. The length of the CDR3 is 13 residues. CDR3 in DNA: TGTGCCAGCAGTCCGTCGTCTAACTATGGCTACACCTTC. Translation gives CASSPSSNYGYTF.

The chain has TRBV7-9 and TRBJ1-3; a weak D match, TRBD1 (5 bases). Trimming left V 7 bases short and J 2 bases short, with 9 bases between. Germline V CDR1 and CDR2: SEHNR, FQNEAQ (reference sequence). The CDR3 is made up of 13 amino acids. In DNA form, the CDR3 reads TGTGCCAGCACCGACAGTGCTGGAAACACCATATATTTT. Protein: CASTDSAGNTIYF.

The V call is TRBV5-4, the J call TRBJ1-2, with TRBD1 identical over 9 bases. Germline V gene sequence: CDR1 SGHNT, CDR2 YYREEE (reference sequence). V trimming: 4 bases; J trimming: 6 bases; junction bases outside the gene matches: 10. This CDR3 spans 15 amino acids. Here the CDR3 DNA reads TGTGCCAGCAGCGGCCGGGACAGGGACCTTAATGGCTACACCTTC. It codes for CASSGRDRDLNGYTF. The whole variable domain, remainder taken from reference TRBV5-4 and TRBJ1-2, is ETGVTQSPTHLIKTRGQQVTLRCSSQSGHNTVSWYQQALGQGPQFIFQYYREEENGRGNFPPRFSGLQFPNYSSELNVNALELDDSALYLCASSGRDRDLNGYTFGSGTRLTVV.